This paragraph reports one T cell receptor beta chain. The data were obtained in a study of blood T cell repertoires in COVID-19. About the study: T cells, B-cell-depleted T cells, or PBMCs provided the cDNA or gDNA that served as material.

Original analysis: Reference gene primer amplification in the assay estimated nucleated cell counts. The method was immunoSEQ multiplex PCR; TCRdb's version includes in-frame clones alone and lacks a portion of them. The V and J calls and clone size were taken over from that table, and D and trimming were inferred from the DNA. Of more than 350,000 clones listed, roughly 89% are singletons. The CDR3 runs to 13 residues. CDR1 and CDR2 from the germline V gene are MNHEY and SVGAGI. Trimming removed 6 bases at V and 5 bases at J, with 11 bases between. Participants' own reports of clinical history determined their cohort assignment.

The material sequenced was PBMCs or T cells enriched from blood (not recorded which). The sequence was obtained from a woman between 45 and 65 years old who had recovered from COVID-19. This chain links TRBV6-5 with TRBJ1-5; D uncertain. The DNA of the CDR3 is TGTGCCAGCAGCACCCGGGTAGATCAGCCCCAGCATTTT. It yields the protein CASSTRVDQPQHF.